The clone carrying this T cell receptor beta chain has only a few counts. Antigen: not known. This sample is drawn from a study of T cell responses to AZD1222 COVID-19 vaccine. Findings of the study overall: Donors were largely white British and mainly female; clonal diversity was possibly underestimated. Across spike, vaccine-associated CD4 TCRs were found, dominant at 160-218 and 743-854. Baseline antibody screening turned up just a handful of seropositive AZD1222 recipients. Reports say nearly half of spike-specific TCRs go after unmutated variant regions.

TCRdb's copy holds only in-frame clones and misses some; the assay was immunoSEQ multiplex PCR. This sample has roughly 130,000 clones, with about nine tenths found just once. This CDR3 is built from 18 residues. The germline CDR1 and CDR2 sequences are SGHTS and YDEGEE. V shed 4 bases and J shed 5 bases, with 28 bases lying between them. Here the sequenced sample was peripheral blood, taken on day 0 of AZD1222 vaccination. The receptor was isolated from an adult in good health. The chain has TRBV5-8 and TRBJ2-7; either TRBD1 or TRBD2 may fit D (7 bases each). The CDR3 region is CASSRNRGVTGVGHEQYF. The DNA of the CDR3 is TGTGCCAGCAGCCGTAATCGGGGGGTTACAGGGGTTGGGCACGAGCAGTACTTC.